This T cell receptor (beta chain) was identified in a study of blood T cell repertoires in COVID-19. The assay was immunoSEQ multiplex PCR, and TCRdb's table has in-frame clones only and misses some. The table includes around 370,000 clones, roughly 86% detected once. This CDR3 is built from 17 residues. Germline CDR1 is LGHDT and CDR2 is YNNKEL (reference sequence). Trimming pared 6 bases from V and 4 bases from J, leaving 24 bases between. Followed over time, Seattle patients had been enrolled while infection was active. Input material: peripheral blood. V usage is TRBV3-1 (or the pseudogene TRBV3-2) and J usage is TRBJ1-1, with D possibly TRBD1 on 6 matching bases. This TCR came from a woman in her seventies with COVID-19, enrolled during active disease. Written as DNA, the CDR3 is TGTGCCAGCAGGCCTCAAAAGGGCAGGGGTGAGGGCACTGAAGCTTTCTTT. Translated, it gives CASRPQKGRGEGTEAFF.